This T cell receptor beta chain appears in the sequencing data of a study of neurological immune-mediated disorders. Germline lookup yields CDR1 SEHNR and CDR2 FQNEAQ (reference sequence). Deletions cut 5 bases from V and 6 bases from J, with 14 bases between. The CDR3 extends over 14 amino acids. Via MiXCR, TCRdb re-called the 5' RACE reads, giving one row per CDR3 protein. The data hold tens of thousands of distinct CDR3 sequences, with less than 4% observed a single time. This clonotype was detected ten times or more. The TCR comes from a woman between 50 and 59 years old with multiple sclerosis. Sequencing input: PBMCs. The chain employs TRBV7-9 and TRBJ1-5, with D possibly matching TRBD1 (5 bases). The CDR3 sequence: CASSPPGEGQPQHF. DNA of the CDR3: TGTGCCAGCAGCCCCCCGGGGGAGGGTCAGCCCCAGCATTTT.